The 27 T cell receptor beta chains below come from one sample, sequenced in a study of shared clonotypes between healthy human individuals. TCRdb keeps only in-frame clones here, not all; method: immunoSEQ multiplex PCR. The sample lists 2 million to 2.5 million clones, around 95% occurring once. Sequenced input: naive CD4+ T cells sorted from blood. Subset indicated: CD45RA+ positively selected. Receptor source: a man aged 18 to 29 in good health.

V usage is TRBV11-2 and J usage is TRBJ2-7; D unclear. V lost 5 bases to trimming and J lost 5 bases, with 7 bases between them. CDR3 size: 11 residues. CDR1 and CDR2 (germline): SGHAT, FQNNGV. The CDR3 here is CASSGFHEQYF. The CDR3, as DNA: TGTGCCAGCAGCGGGTTCCACGAGCAGTACTTC.

V usage is TRBV6-1 and J usage is TRBJ2-7; D may be TRBD2 (6 bases). Looked up from germline, CDR1 is MNHNS and CDR2 is SASEGT. Trimming took 2 bases from V and 7 from J, leaving 24 bases between them. This CDR3 contains 17 residues. The CDR3 reads CASSELLRGRGTMEQYF. CDR3 DNA sequence: TGTGCCAGCAGTGAACTATTGAGAGGGCGCGGGACGATGGAGCAGTACTTC.

The chain is built from TRBV30 and TRBJ2-2, with 7 bases fitting TRBD2. V was clipped by 8 bases and J by 1 base; unmatched bases: 10. The CDR3 covers 15 residues. In germline, CDR1 is GTSNPN, CDR2 SVGIG (reference sequence). The DNA for the CDR3 is TGTGCCAGAAACGGGCTAGCGGTGAACACCGGGGAGCTGTTTTTT. Translating it yields CARNGLAVNTGELFF. The full variable domain, with the rest looked up from reference TRBV30 and TRBJ2-2, is SQTIHQWPATLVQPVGSPLSLECTVEGTSNPNLYWYRQAAGRGLQLLFYSVGIGQISSEVPQNLSASRPQDRQFILSSKKLLLSDSGFYLCARNGLAVNTGELFFGEGSRLTVL.

CDR3 coding DNA: TGTGCCAGCAGCACTCGACTAGCGGGAGCGGCAGGGCAGTACTTC. Its translation: CASSTRLAGAAGQYF. The gene calls are TRBV27 and TRBJ2-7; 12 bases align to TRBD2. Germline values: CDR1 MNHEY, CDR2 SMNVEV (reference sequence). V lost 6 bases and J lost 9; bases outside the gene matches: 12. CDR3 length: 15 residues.

There are a few counts of this clone. Different DNA sequences within this sample yield the same CDR3. This sequence joins TRBV5-4 and TRBJ2-3; 8 bases fit TRBD2. V shed 4 bases and J 1 base; nucleotides not matched to a gene: 2. The V gene's germline CDR1 is SGHNT and CDR2 YYREEE (reference sequence). The CDR3 runs 14 residues. The CDR3 bases are TGTGCCAGCAGCCCGGGGGGGGGCACAGATACGCAGTATTTT. As protein: CASSPGGGTDTQYF.

On this clone: Additional DNA sequences in this sample encode the identical CDR3. The chain recombines TRBV2 with TRBJ1-5; D is undetermined. This CDR3 contains 15 residues. Trimming cost V 1 base and J 0 bases, with 7 bases left between them. Germline lookup yields CDR1 SNHLY and CDR2 FYNNEI. The CDR3: CASSEGRSSNQPQHF. The CDR3 DNA reads TGTGCCAGCAGTGAAGGGCGGTCTAGCAATCAGCCCCAGCATTTT. The full variable domain, completed using reference TRBV2 and TRBJ1-5, is EPEVTQTPSHQVTQMGQEVILRCVPISNHLYFYWYRQILGQKVEFLVSFYNNEISEKSEIFDDQFSVERPDGSNFTLKIRSTKLEDSAMYFCASSEGRSSNQPQHFGDGTRLSIL.

This chain connects TRBV28 to TRBJ2-5; TRBD1 might be the D (6 bases). The CDR3 covers 15 residues. In germline, CDR1 is MDHEN, CDR2 SYDVKM. V was pared by 5 bases and J by 5 bases, with 18 bases between. CDR3 sequence: CASSAGQSASETQYF. As DNA, the CDR3 is TGTGCCAGCAGTGCCGGACAGTCAGCTTCGGAGACCCAGTACTTC.

The V call is TRBV6-6, the J call TRBJ2-7; no clear D gene. With 5 bases removed from V and 3 bases from J, the gap between germline ends came to 17 bases. The CDR3 is 15 residues long. Germline V gene lookup returns CDR1 MNHNY and CDR2 SVGAGI (reference sequence). The CDR3, as DNA: TGTGCCAGCAGTAAAGACATAGGGCATGGCTACGAGCAGTACTTC. Its translation: CASSKDIGHGYEQYF.

The chain uses TRBV27 and TRBJ1-2, with a tentative D call TRBD1 (5 bases). CDR3 length: 13 residues. Germline values: CDR1 MNHEY, CDR2 SMNVEV (reference sequence). Trimming removed 3 bases from V and 10 bases from J, with 15 bases in between. The CDR3 region has the DNA TGTGCCAGCAGTTTCCTCGACAGATCCCCCTACACCTTC. It encodes CASSFLDRSPYTF.

The chain links TRBV4-1 to TRBJ2-5, with 9 positions matching TRBD2. Germline CDR1 reads MGHRA; CDR2 reads YSYEKL. J gave up 2 bases and V 3 bases, and 10 bases lay outside the gene matches. This CDR3 contains 17 residues. This CDR3 reads CASSQDSGREGQETQYF. Written as DNA, the CDR3 is TGCGCCAGCAGCCAGGACTCTGGGCGGGAGGGTCAAGAGACCCAGTACTTC.

This sequence joins TRBV25-1 and TRBJ1-1, with TRBD1 matching over 7 bases. After removal of 2 bases from V and 6 bases from J, the junction contained 9 bases not matched to a gene. There are 15 residues in the CDR3. Looked up from germline, CDR1 is MGHDK and CDR2 is SYGVNS. The DNA for the CDR3 is TGTGCCAGCAGTGAACGGGACAGATTTGCAGCTGAAGCTTTCTTT. Translated: CASSERDRFAAEAFF.

In the case of this clone: The same CDR3 also results from other DNA sequences found in this sample. This rearrangement joins TRBV18 to TRBJ2-7; 9 positions match TRBD2. This CDR3 has 14 amino acids. V was pared by 3 bases and J by 1 base, with 1 base of the junction left unmatched. Germline CDR1 KGHSH, CDR2 LQKENI. The CDR3 DNA reads TGTGCCAGCTCACCGACTAGCGGTTCCTACGAGCAGTACTTC. It encodes CASSPTSGSYEQYF.

The chain carries TRBV11-2 and TRBJ2-2; 8 bases align to TRBD2. The CDR3 totals 15 residues. Trimming at V came to 1 base and at J to 4 bases, leaving 2 bases not matched to a gene. The germline CDR1 and CDR2 sequences are SGHAT and FQNNGV. This CDR3 is CASSLGGGSTGELFF. In nucleotides, the CDR3 is TGTGCCAGCAGCTTAGGCGGGGGGAGCACCGGGGAGCTGTTTTTT.

The chain employs TRBV6-5 and TRBJ1-2; D is unresolved. The V gene lost 2 bases and the J gene lost 4 bases, with 11 bases spanning the gap. The CDR3 has 14 amino acids. From germline, CDR1 is MNHEY and CDR2 SVGAGI. The CDR3 loop reads CASSYRNGFYGYTF. CDR3 nucleotides: TGTGCCAGCAGTTACCGTAACGGATTCTATGGCTACACCTTC.

The chain combines TRBV18 with TRBJ2-1, with 7 bases fitting TRBD2. Germline CDR1 KGHSH, CDR2 LQKENI. Germline trimming cut 2 bases from V and 7 bases from J; bases unmatched to any gene: 8. The CDR3 contains 15 residues. CDR3: CASSPAQGGGNEQFF. CDR3 sequence (DNA): TGTGCCAGCTCACCAGCCCAGGGCGGGGGTAATGAGCAGTTCTTC.

The rearrangement links TRBV2 to TRBJ2-2; 12 bases are a match to TRBD2. CDR3 length: 16 amino acids. Germline V CDR1 and CDR2: SNHLY, FYNNEI. V lost 3 bases, J lost 4 bases, and 3 bases stayed unmatched. CDR3 DNA: TGTGCCAGCAGTGAGGGACTAGCGGGTATCACCGGGGAGCTGTTTTTT. This encodes CASSEGLAGITGELFF.

This sequence joins TRBV6-5 and TRBJ2-5; 8 bases are shared with TRBD2. The J call is doubtful: the DNA matches TRBJ2-7 better. Germline V gene lookup returns CDR1 MNHEY and CDR2 SVGAGI. This CDR3 comprises 14 residues. CDR3 in DNA: TGTGCCAGCAGTTACGGCGGGAGGACCTACGAGCAGTACTTC. Translated, it gives CASSYGGRTYEQYF.

The V and J genes are TRBV6-5 and TRBJ2-5, with a possible D match to TRBD2 (6 bases). This CDR3 comprises 16 residues. V lost 1 base and J 3 bases, leaving 15 bases between the germline ends. In germline, CDR1 is MNHEY, CDR2 SVGAGI. DNA of the CDR3: TGTGCCAGCAGTTACTTGAGTAGCGGAAACAAAGAGACCCAGTACTTC. Its translation: CASSYLSSGNKETQYF.

The chain recombines TRBV10-1 with TRBJ2-2; no clear D gene. CDR1 is WNHNN and CDR2 is SYGVQD in the germline V gene (reference sequence). V shed 4 bases and J shed 2 bases, with 8 bases lying between them. This CDR3 is 14 amino acids long. CDR3 sequence (DNA): TGCGCCAGCAGTGCGGGTGTCAACACCGGGGAGCTGTTTTTT. This translates into CASSAGVNTGELFF.

V and J are TRBV7-2 and TRBJ2-3, with TRBD2 identical over 15 bases. The CDR3 contains 16 residues. CDR1 is SGHTA, CDR2 FQGNSA, per germline. The junction had 4 bases not matched to a gene; V was cut back by 5 bases and J by 4 bases. The CDR3 sequence: CASSPRTSGGADTQYF. As DNA, the CDR3 is TGTGCCAGCAGCCCCCGGACTAGCGGGGGGGCAGATACGCAGTATTTT.

The rearrangement uses TRBV7-9 and TRBJ1-2, with D tentatively TRBD1 (5 bases). Germline-derived CDR1 and CDR2 are SEHNR and FQNEAQ (reference sequence). V was cut by 5 bases and J by 5 bases, with 15 bases left in between. CDR3 length equals 14 residues. Here the CDR3 reads CASSRIRDPYGYTF. DNA for the CDR3: TGTGCCAGCAGCCGCATACGGGACCCATATGGCTACACCTTC. Looking up the rest from reference TRBV7-9 and TRBJ1-2 gives the full variable domain: DTGVSQNPRHKITKRGQNVTFRCDPISEHNRLYWYRQTLGQGPEFLTYFQNEAQLEKSRLLSDRFSAERPKGSFSTLEIQRTEQGDSAMYLCASSRIRDPYGYTFGSGTRLTVV.

V gene TRBV4-2 combines with J gene TRBJ2-7; the D is unclear. Trimming stripped 0 bases from V and 4 bases from J, with 13 bases between. Germline loops: CDR1 LGHNA, CDR2 YNFKEQ. CDR3 length equals 15 residues. CDR3 nucleotides: TGTGCCAGCAGCCAAGATCTTAACAGTAGGTACGAGCAGTACTTC. Amino acid sequence: CASSQDLNSRYEQYF.

The J gene is TRBJ2-2, the V gene TRBV27; D is possibly TRBD1 or TRBD2 (5 bases each). The V and J ends lost 5 bases and 5 bases respectively, with 12 bases between them. Germline V gene data show CDR1 as MNHEY and CDR2 as SMNVEV (reference sequence). This CDR3 region has 14 residues. The CDR3 here is CASSGGRYTGELFF. In DNA form, the CDR3 reads TGTGCCAGCAGTGGGGGACGATATACCGGGGAGCTGTTTTTT.

The CDR3 nucleotides are TGTGCCAGCAGCTTGATCGGTACGGCGGGAAGGATGTACGAGCAGTACTTC. It yields the protein CASSLIGTAGRMYEQYF. The rearrangement links TRBV7-9 to TRBJ2-7; tentatively, D is TRBD2 (6 bases). Trimming took 3 bases from V and 4 from J, leaving 22 bases between them. The germline V gene encodes CDR1 SEHNR and CDR2 FQNEAQ (reference sequence). This CDR3 has 17 residues. Filled out from reference TRBV7-9 and TRBJ2-7, the complete variable domain reads DTGVSQNPRHKITKRGQNVTFRCDPISEHNRLYWYRQTLGQGPEFLTYFQNEAQLEKSRLLSDRFSAERPKGSFSTLEIQRTEQGDSAMYLCASSLIGTAGRMYEQYFGPGTRLTVT.

V is TRBV28 and J is TRBJ2-7; 7 bases map to TRBD1. Germline CDR1 reads MDHEN; CDR2 reads SYDVKM. The J segment lost 6 bases and the V segment lost 5 bases, leaving 10 bases of the junction unmatched. The CDR3 length is 14 residues. CDR3 in amino acids: CASSRRQGRSEQYF. CDR3 in DNA: TGTGCCAGCAGTCGCAGACAGGGCAGGTCCGAGCAGTACTTC.

About this clone: The sample holds other DNA sequences that translate to the same CDR3. The chain links TRBV18 to TRBJ1-1; the match to TRBD1 covers 8 bases. CDR3 size: 14 residues. Germline CDR1 is KGHSH and CDR2 is LQKENI. J gave up 5 bases and V 3 bases, and 5 bases lay outside the gene matches. This CDR3 is CASSPGTGGTEAFF. In nucleotides, the CDR3 is TGTGCCAGCTCACCCGGGACAGGAGGGACTGAAGCTTTCTTT.

This clone was counted once. V gene TRBV7-8 combines with J gene TRBJ1-2, with 9 nucleotides matching TRBD1. The V segment lost 1 base and the J segment 5 bases; nucleotides outside the gene matches: 5. The CDR3 is 15 residues long. Germline-derived CDR1 and CDR2 are SGHVS and FQNEAQ. The CDR3 protein is CASSLGPGQGYGYTF. The CDR3 nucleotides read TGTGCCAGCAGCTTAGGACCGGGACAGGGTTATGGCTACACCTTC.